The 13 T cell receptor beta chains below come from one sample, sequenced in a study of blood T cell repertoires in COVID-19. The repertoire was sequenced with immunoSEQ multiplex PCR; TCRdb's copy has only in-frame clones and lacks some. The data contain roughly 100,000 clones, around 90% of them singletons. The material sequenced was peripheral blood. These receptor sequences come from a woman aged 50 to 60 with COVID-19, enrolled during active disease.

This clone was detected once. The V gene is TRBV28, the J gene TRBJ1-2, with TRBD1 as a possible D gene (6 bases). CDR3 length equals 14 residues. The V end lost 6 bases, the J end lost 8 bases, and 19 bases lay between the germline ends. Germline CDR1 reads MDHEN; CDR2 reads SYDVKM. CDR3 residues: CASSHEDRTGGYTF. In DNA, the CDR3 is TGTGCCAGCAGCCACGAGGACAGAACGGGCGGCTACACCTTC.

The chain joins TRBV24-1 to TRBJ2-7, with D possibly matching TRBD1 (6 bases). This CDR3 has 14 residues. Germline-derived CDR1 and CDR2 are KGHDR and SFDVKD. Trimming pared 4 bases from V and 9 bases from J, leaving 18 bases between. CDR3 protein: CATSDPQGIRGQYF. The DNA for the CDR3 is TGTGCCACCAGTGACCCGCAGGGGATCAGGGGGCAGTACTTC.

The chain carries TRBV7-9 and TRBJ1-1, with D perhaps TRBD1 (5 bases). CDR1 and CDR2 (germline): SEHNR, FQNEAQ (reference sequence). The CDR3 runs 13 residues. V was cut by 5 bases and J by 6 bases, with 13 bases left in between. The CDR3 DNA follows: TGTGCCAGCAGCCGGACACCTAGGCCTGAAGCTTTCTTT. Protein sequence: CASSRTPRPEAFF.

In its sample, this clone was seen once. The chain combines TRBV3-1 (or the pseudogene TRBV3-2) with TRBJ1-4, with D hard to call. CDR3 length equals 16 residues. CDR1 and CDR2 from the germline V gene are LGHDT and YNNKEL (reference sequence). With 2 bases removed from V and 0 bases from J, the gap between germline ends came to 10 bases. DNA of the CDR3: TGTGCCAGCAGCCAACACTGGGAGGCAACTAATGAAAAACTGTTTTTT. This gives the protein CASSQHWEATNEKLFF.

This CDR3 is CASSLAPGTGYEQYF. Here the CDR3 DNA reads TGTGCCAGCAGCTTAGCGCCGGGGACAGGATACGAGCAGTACTTC. The chain employs TRBV7-2 and TRBJ2-7; 8 bases match TRBD1. The germline gives CDR1 SGHTA, CDR2 FQGNSA. There are 15 residues in the CDR3. J gave up 4 bases and V 0 bases, and 5 bases lay outside the gene matches.

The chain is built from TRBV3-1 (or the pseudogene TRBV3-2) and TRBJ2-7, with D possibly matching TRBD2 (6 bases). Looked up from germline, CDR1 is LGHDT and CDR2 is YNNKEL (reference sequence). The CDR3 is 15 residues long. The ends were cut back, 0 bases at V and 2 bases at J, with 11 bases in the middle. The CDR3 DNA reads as TGTGCCAGCAGCCAAGAGGAGGGTTTCGCCTACGAGCAGTACTTC. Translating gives CASSQEEGFAYEQYF.

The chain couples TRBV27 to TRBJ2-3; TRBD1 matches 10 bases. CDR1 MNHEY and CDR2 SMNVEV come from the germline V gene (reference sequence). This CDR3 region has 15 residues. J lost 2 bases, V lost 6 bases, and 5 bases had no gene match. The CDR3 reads CASRPDRGPTDTQYF. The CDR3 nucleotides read TGTGCCAGCAGACCAGACAGGGGGCCCACAGATACGCAGTATTTT.

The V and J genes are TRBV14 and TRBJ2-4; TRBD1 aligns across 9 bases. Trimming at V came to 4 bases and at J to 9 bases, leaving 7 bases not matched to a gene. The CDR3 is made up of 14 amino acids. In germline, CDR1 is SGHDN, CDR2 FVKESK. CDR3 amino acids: CASSRMDRGGIQYF. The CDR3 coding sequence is TGTGCCAGCAGCCGAATGGACAGGGGAGGCATTCAGTACTTC.

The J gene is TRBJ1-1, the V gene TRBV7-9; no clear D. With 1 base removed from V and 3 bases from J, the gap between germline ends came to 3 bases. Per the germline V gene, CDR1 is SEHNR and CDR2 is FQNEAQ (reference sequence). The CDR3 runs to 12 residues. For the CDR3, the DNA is TGTGCCAGCAGCTTAGACTACACTGAAGCTTTCTTT. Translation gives CASSLDYTEAFF.

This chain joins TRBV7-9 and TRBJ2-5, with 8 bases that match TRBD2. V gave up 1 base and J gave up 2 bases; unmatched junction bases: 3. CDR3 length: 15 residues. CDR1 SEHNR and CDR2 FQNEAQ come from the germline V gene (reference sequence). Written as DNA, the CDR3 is TGTGCCAGCAGCTTAGTTAGCGGGGCACAAGAGACCCAGTACTTC. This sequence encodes CASSLVSGAQETQYF.

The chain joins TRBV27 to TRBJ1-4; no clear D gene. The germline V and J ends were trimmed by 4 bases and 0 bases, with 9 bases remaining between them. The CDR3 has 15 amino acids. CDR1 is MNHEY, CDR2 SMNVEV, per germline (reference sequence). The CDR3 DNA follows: TGTGCCAGCAGTTCGAACTCTGCAACTAATGAAAAACTGTTTTTT. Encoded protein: CASSSNSATNEKLFF.

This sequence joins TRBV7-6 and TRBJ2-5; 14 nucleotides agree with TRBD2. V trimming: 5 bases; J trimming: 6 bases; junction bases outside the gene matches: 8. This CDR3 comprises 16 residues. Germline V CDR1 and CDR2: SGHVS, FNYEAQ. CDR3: CASSPPTSGGAKTQYF. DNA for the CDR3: TGTGCCAGCAGCCCCCCGACTAGCGGGGGGGCAAAGACCCAGTACTTC. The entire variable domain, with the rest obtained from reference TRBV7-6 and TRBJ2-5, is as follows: GAGVSQSPRYKVTKRGQDVALRCDPISGHVSLYWYRQALGQGPEFLTYFNYEAQQDKSGLPNDRFSAERPEGSISTLTIQRTEQRDSAMYRCASSPPTSGGAKTQYFGPGTRLLVL.

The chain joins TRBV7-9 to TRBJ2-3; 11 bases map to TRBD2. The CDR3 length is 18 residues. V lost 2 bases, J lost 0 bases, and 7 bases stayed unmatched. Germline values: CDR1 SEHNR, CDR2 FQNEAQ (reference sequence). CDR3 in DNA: TGTGCCAGCAGCTTACTAGCGGGGGGTTACCTTAGCACAGATACGCAGTATTTT. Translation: CASSLLAGGYLSTDTQYF.